This is a list of T cell receptor beta chains from one sample in a study of regulatory T cells in long-lasting Graves disease. TCRdb reanalysed the multiplex PCR reads using MiXCR and keeps one entry per CDR3 protein. Of roughly 500,000 distinct CDR3 sequences in the sample, roughly 14% were seen once. This sample also belongs to another study, concerning T cells in Graves' hyperthyroidism and ophthalmopathy.

Sequencing used peripheral blood mononuclear cells (PBMCs), obtained at new diagnosis, from a patient treated with antithyroid drugs. The receptors here all came from a man aged 30 to 45 with Graves disease. CDR3s include the opening cysteine and the closing phenylalanine or tryptophan. A D gene is named only where the DNA matches it firmly. Clone sizes are given selectively: once, few, many, or a class where the clone is expanded.

V	size	J	D	CDR3	DNA
TRBV13	many	TRBJ2-7	TRBD1	CASSLPDRPYEQYF	TGTGCCAGCAGCTTACCGGACAGGCCCTACGAGCAGTACTTC
TRBV20-1	NA	TRBJ1-1	TRBD1	CKVLGWDRGNTEAFF	TGCAAAGTGCTAGGTTGGGACAGGGGGAACACTGAAGCTTTCTTT
TRBV19	NA	TRBJ1-3	NA	CASSTNTGIERNTIYF	TGTGCCAGTAGTACCAATACAGGGATCGAGCGAAACACCATATATTTT
TRBV18	few	TRBJ2-3	TRBD1	CASSPGTGRTDTQYF	TGTGCCAGCTCACCAGGGACAGGGCGGACAGATACGCAGTATTTT
TRBV11-3	many	TRBJ2-7	NA	CASSRTGTEQYF	TGTGCCAGCAGCCGAACAGGGACCGAGCAGTACTTC
TRBV11-2	many	TRBJ1-3	NA	CASSLAGPVNTIYF	TGTGCCAGCAGCTTAGCTGGGCCCGTCAACACCATATATTTT
TRBV5-6	few	TRBJ2-3	NA	CASSLVGRVGTDTQYF	TGTGCCAGCAGCTTGGTTGGCAGGGTAGGCACAGATACGCAGTATTTT
TRBV29-1	few	TRBJ2-7	TRBD1	CSVDGPWTGVQYF	TGCAGCGTTGATGGTCCCTGGACAGGGGTGCAGTACTTC
TRBV12-3/TRBV12-4	many	TRBJ2-7	NA	CASRQTDSYEQYF	TGTGCCAGCAGGCAGACAGACTCCTACGAGCAGTACTTC
TRBV28	NA	TRBJ2-5	TRBD1	CASNRPPGTDQETQYF	TGTGCCAGCAATCGACCCCCCGGGACAGACCAAGAGACCCAGTACTTC
TRBV15	NA	TRBJ1-6	TRBD1	CATSRGPGQGGSYNSPLHF	TGTGCCACCAGCAGAGGACCGGGACAGGGGGGCTCCTATAATTCACCCCTCCACTTT
TRBV20-1	many	TRBJ2-5	NA	CSARGGEGQETQYF	TGCAGTGCTAGAGGTGGAGAAGGGCAGGAGACCCAGTACTTC
TRBV4-1	few	TRBJ1-5	TRBD1	CASSQGRGSGGQNQPQHF	TGCGCCAGCAGCCAAGGTCGCGGTTCAGGGGGTCAAAATCAGCCCCAGCATTTT
TRBV11-1	many	TRBJ2-2	NA	CASSLSRNTGELFF	TGTGCCAGCAGCTTAAGTAGGAACACCGGGGAGCTGTTTTTT
TRBV9	many	TRBJ1-4	TRBD1	CASSPQGLREKLFF	TGTGCCAGCAGCCCACAGGGGCTAAGAGAAAAACTGTTTTTT
TRBV28	many	TRBJ2-3	NA	CASSLPLGPRTDTQYF	TGTGCCAGCAGTTTGCCACTGGGACCACGCACAGATACGCAGTATTTT
TRBV5-1	few	TRBJ2-2	TRBD2	CASRSSGRADTGELFF	TGCGCCAGCAGATCTAGCGGGAGGGCTGATACCGGGGAGCTGTTTTTT
TRBV7-9	NA	TRBJ1-3	TRBD1	CVTRPRTGINSGNTIYF	TGTGTCACCAGACCCCGGACAGGGATAAACTCTGGAAACACCATATATTTT
TRBV12-3/TRBV12-4	many	TRBJ2-1	NA	CASSPAGAALGEQFF	TGTGCCAGCAGTCCTGCGGGGGCCGCTCTTGGTGAGCAGTTCTTC
TRBV29-1	many	TRBJ2-7	TRBD1	CSVGTVKAYEQYF	TGCAGCGTCGGGACAGTGAAAGCCTACGAGCAGTACTTC
TRBV12-3/TRBV12-4	many	TRBJ2-4	TRBD1	CASNPTGKNIQYF	TGTGCCAGCAACCCGACAGGGAAAAACATTCAGTACTTC
TRBV20-1	many	TRBJ1-1	NA	CSGGRNTEAFF	TGCAGTGGGGGGAGGAACACTGAAGCTTTCTTT
TRBV9	many	TRBJ2-7	NA	CASSEHPDSLGEQYF	TGTGCCAGCAGCGAGCACCCGGACTCCCTCGGCGAGCAGTACTTC
TRBV18	few	TRBJ2-1	NA	CASSRESGSYNEQFF	TGTGCCAGCTCACGGGAGAGTGGCTCCTACAATGAGCAGTTCTTC
TRBV29-1	many	TRBJ2-7	NA	CSVEAFYEQYF	TGCAGCGTTGAAGCCTTTTACGAGCAGTACTTC
TRBV12-3/TRBV12-4	few	TRBJ2-1	NA	CASSPTGTSEFF	TGTGCCAGCAGTCCCACCGGGACTTCCGAGTTCTTC
TRBV3-1	NA	TRBJ2-5	TRBD2	CASSHGPGTSGQETQYF	TGTGCCAGCAGCCATGGCCCCGGGACTAGCGGCCAAGAGACCCAGTACTTC
TRBV6-7	many	TRBJ2-1	TRBD2	CASSTGTSGRAFF	TGTGCCAGCAGTACTGGGACTAGCGGGAGAGCCTTCTTC
TRBV4-1	NA	TRBJ2-7	NA	CASSQEMIPWDVDF	TGCGCCAGCAGCCAAGAGATGATACCGTGGGACGTGGACTTC
TRBV5-1	few	TRBJ2-5	TRBD2	CASSPGTSGGQETQYF	TGCGCCAGCAGCCCGGGGACTAGCGGGGGCCAAGAGACCCAGTACTTC
TRBV12-3/TRBV12-4	many	TRBJ1-2	NA	CASTQRDPPGTGYTF	TGTGCCAGCACCCAGAGGGACCCTCCCGGGACTGGCTACACCTTC
TRBV27	many	TRBJ2-2	NA	CASSFRDNTGELFF	TGTGCCAGCAGTTTCAGGGACAACACCGGGGAGCTGTTTTTT
TRBV5-6	many	TRBJ1-2	NA	CASSLPTSYGYTF	TGTGCCAGCAGCTTGCCGACTTCCTATGGCTACACCTTC
TRBV18	NA	TRBJ1-2	TRBD1	CASSRDSMNYGYTF	TGTGCCAGCTCACGGGACAGCATGAACTATGGCTACACCTTC
TRBV6-2/TRBV6-3	many	TRBJ2-3	NA	CASRGGQPHSPINGDF	TGTGCCAGCAGGGGCGGACAGCCCCACTCACCCATTAACGGGGATTTT
TRBV20-1	many	TRBJ2-3	TRBD2	CSAPTSGRPDTQYF	TGCAGTGCTCCGACTAGCGGGAGACCAGATACGCAGTATTTT
TRBV19	NA	TRBJ2-6	NA	CASSIPGSGANVLTF	TGTGCCAGTAGTATCCCGGGGTCTGGGGCCAACGTCCTGACTTTC
TRBV18	few	TRBJ2-4	NA	CASSPPGGTENIQYF	TGTGCCAGCTCACCCCCCGGAGGGACAGAAAACATTCAGTACTTC